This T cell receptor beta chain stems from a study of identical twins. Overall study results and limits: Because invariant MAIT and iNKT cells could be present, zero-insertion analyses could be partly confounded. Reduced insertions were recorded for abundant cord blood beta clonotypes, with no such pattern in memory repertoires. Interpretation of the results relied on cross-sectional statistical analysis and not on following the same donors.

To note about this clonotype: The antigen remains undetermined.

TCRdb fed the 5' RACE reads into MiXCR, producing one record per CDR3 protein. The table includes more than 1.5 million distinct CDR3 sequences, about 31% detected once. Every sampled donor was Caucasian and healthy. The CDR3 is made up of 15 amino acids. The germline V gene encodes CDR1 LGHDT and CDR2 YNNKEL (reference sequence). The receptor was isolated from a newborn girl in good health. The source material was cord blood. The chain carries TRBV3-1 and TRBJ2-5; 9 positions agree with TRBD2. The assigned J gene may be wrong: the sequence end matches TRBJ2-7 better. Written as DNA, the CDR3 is TGTGCCAGCAGCCAAGAAGTAGCGGGAGCCTACGAGCAGTACTTC. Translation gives CASSQEVAGAYEQYF.